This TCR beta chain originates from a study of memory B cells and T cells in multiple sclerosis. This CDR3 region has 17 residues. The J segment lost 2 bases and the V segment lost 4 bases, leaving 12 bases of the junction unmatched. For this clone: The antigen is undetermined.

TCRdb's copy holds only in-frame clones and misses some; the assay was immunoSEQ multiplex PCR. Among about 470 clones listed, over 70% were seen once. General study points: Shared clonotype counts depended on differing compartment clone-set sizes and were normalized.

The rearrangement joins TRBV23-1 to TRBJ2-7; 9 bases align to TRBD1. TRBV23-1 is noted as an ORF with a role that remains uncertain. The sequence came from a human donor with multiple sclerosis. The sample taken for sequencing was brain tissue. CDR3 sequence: CASSPRTSGTGPYEQYF. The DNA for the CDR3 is TGCGCCAGCAGTCCGAGGACATCTGGGACAGGGCCCTACGAGCAGTACTTC.